This is a list of T cell receptor beta chains from one sample in a study. TCRdb called the 5' RACE reads again in MiXCR, with one record for every CDR3 protein. Of 20,000 to 25,000 distinct CDR3 sequences in the sample, about 29% were seen once. The sequenced material came from tumor-infiltrating naive CD4+ T cells sorted from the breast tumor. These receptors all come from a female donor with breast cancer. Each CDR3 is given without its conserved first and last residue. The order of the fields is J gene, V gene, CDR3 protein.

TRBJ1-6	TRBV6-5	ASSFERPGQGNSPLH
TRBJ2-7	TRBV5-1	ASSPDGRTSYEQY
TRBJ1-2	TRBV9	ASSVGPTSYGYT
TRBJ2-2	TRBV10-3	AISRDEGLGTGELF
TRBJ2-1	TRBV12-3/TRBV12-4	ASSDTSGRAVHDNEQF
TRBJ2-3	TRBV6-5	ASRPPGGADTQY
TRBJ2-1	TRBV15	ATSSSGQVSPYNEQF
TRBJ1-5	TRBV5-1	ASSPGSGQPQH
TRBJ1-2	TRBV7-9	ASSLASGTDYGYT
TRBJ2-1	TRBV5-1	ASSLRLSSYNEQF
TRBJ2-5	TRBV18	ASSPTRQETQY
TRBJ2-3	TRBV12-3/TRBV12-4	ASSLRGPWDTQY
TRBJ2-1	TRBV20-1	SARDRSSGRWNEQF
TRBJ1-5	TRBV5-1	ASSLAAGDNQPQH
TRBJ2-1	TRBV20-1	SARDVELAGAHYNEQF
TRBJ2-1	TRBV6-5	ASTQRTSGYNEQF
TRBJ2-7	TRBV25-1	ASSESARGPYEQY
TRBJ2-3	TRBV7-3	ASSLKGLAYTDTQY
TRBJ2-2	TRBV12-3/TRBV12-4	ASSLGGNTGELF
TRBJ1-5	TRBV5-1	ASSLLGAGQPQH
TRBJ1-2	TRBV20-1	SAGTGGPSGYT
TRBJ2-2	TRBV24-1	ATSEGDRFTGELF
TRBJ2-2	TRBV15	ATSYGAGELF
TRBJ2-1	TRBV24-1	ATSGTGNRRGF
TRBJ2-4	TRBV20-1	SARGPEGIIQY
TRBJ2-1	TRBV6-5	ASSYSPRGEQF
TRBJ1-1	TRBV4-1	ASRDIKSRDTEAF
TRBJ2-1	TRBV9	ASSVDPSWLAGGNEQF
TRBJ1-4	TRBV4-1	ASSQGTLREKLF
TRBJ2-5	TRBV29-1	SVEIGSGLAGVETQY
TRBJ2-2	TRBV6-1	ASSARVAGELF
TRBJ2-3	TRBV9	ASSPRLAGGGTDTQY
TRBJ2-3	TRBV24-1	ATSALAMGTQY
TRBJ2-1	TRBV28	ASSGSGTGGAEQF
TRBJ2-1	TRBV11-3	ASSLEGDHEQF
TRBJ2-1	TRBV7-7	ASSLSSYNEQF
TRBJ2-1	TRBV7-9	ASSFPTTSGNVPSYNEQF
TRBJ1-1	TRBV4-1	ASRNRAMNTEAF
TRBJ1-5	TRBV4-1	ASSPAFRSNQPQH
TRBJ1-1	TRBV7-2	ASSPRGHTEAF
TRBJ2-3	TRBV29-1	SVDIAGGMNTQY
TRBJ2-1	TRBV6-5	ASRPSLAITYNEQF
TRBJ2-1	TRBV3-1	ASSQTSGRINEQF
TRBJ2-7	TRBV10-3	AISVSSGRAYEQY
TRBJ2-3	TRBV6-5	ASSYSKGLAGGVTQY
TRBJ1-5	TRBV12-3/TRBV12-4	ASGPSNQPQH
TRBJ2-1	TRBV5-1	ASSLGQREWLF
TRBJ1-2	TRBV6-5	ASSYSGTDGYT
TRBJ2-1	TRBV9	ASSDGSPLNNEQF
TRBJ1-1	TRBV5-1	ASTMTGTMNTEAF
TRBJ1-5	TRBV24-1	ATSDKSWVQPQH
TRBJ2-1	TRBV24-1	ATSERGTVYNEQF
TRBJ2-3	TRBV5-1	ASSLSQYTDTQY
TRBJ1-5	TRBV20-1	SADPGQGNQPQH